This TCR beta chain emerged from a study of blood T cell repertoires in COVID-19. Study at large: COVID-19 samples from acute and convalescent phases originated in the United States, Italy and Spain.

Trimming took 4 bases from V and 0 from J; bases not matched to a gene: 2. This CDR3 spans 15 amino acids. Germline V CDR1 and CDR2: KGHSH, LQKENI. The data were produced by immunoSEQ multiplex PCR, yet TCRdb's version contains in-frame clones alone and is incomplete. The table records 210,000 or so clones, around 85% of them present only once. The source of this sequence is a woman between 50 and 59 years old in a cohort exposed to, infected with or recovered from COVID-19 (not recorded which). Sample: PBMCs or T cells enriched from blood (not recorded which). The chain links TRBV18 to TRBJ1-5; 8 nucleotides agree with TRBD1. The CDR3 loop reads CASSRGQVSNQPQHF. CDR3 coding DNA: TGTGCCAGCTCACGGGGACAGGTTAGCAATCAGCCCCAGCATTTT.